This T cell receptor (beta chain) is from a study of blood T cell repertoires in COVID-19. Looking at the study overall: Collection of acute and convalescent COVID-19 samples took place in the United States, Italy and Spain. In each case, the material was cDNA or gDNA derived from T cells, B-cell-depleted T cells, or PBMCs.

In Seattle, patients joined the study during active infection and were tracked longitudinally. As handled by the study authors: Estimated nucleated cell counts came from reference gene primer amplification. Sequencing used immunoSEQ multiplex PCR; TCRdb keeps in-frame clones, though not all of them. V and J calls and clone size come straight from that table; D and trimming were deduced from the DNA. The sample carries more than 200,000 clones, 80% to 90% recorded once. This sequence was found in a woman of 80 years or more with COVID-19, enrolled during active disease. The sequenced sample consisted of peripheral blood.

In nucleotides, the CDR3 is TGTGCCAGCAGTCCCCCGAGTAGCGGGGGGGCAAATGAGCAGTTCTTC. As protein: CASSPPSSGGANEQFF. The V and J genes are TRBV5-4 and TRBJ2-1; 11 bases fit TRBD2. The junction had 11 bases not matched to a gene; V was cut back by 5 bases and J by 7 bases. The germline V gene encodes CDR1 SGHNT and CDR2 YYREEE (reference sequence). The CDR3 covers 16 residues.